These 6 T cell receptor beta chains were all obtained from the same sample, sequenced in a study of T cell changes during pregnancy in multiple sclerosis. Clones were sequenced by immunoSEQ multiplex PCR, and TCRdb holds only the in-frame ones, with some missing. Among around 88,000 clones listed, over 80% were seen once. The source material was peripheral blood, sampled in the first trimester of pregnancy. The receptors come from a female donor with multiple sclerosis, enrolled in a pregnancy study.

J is TRBJ2-2 and V is TRBV7-9, with unresolved D. The CDR3 is 16 residues long. V was cut by 4 bases and J by 0 bases, with 12 bases left in between. The V gene's germline CDR1 is SEHNR and CDR2 FQNEAQ (reference sequence). The chain's CDR3 is CASSSSVSPNTGELFF. Here the CDR3 DNA reads TGTGCCAGCAGCTCGTCGGTCTCCCCGAACACCGGGGAGCTGTTTTTT. The whole variable domain, remainder taken from reference TRBV7-9 and TRBJ2-2, is DTGVSQNPRHKITKRGQNVTFRCDPISEHNRLYWYRQTLGQGPEFLTYFQNEAQLEKSRLLSDRFSAERPKGSFSTLEIQRTEQGDSAMYLCASSSSVSPNTGELFFGEGSRLTVL.

This clone came up once. V gene TRBV7-6 combines with J gene TRBJ2-7, with 9 bases lining up with TRBD1. The length of the CDR3 is 16 residues. J lost 3 bases, V lost 5 bases, and 11 bases had no gene match. The germline V gene encodes CDR1 SGHVS and CDR2 FNYEAQ. The CDR3 DNA reads TGTGCCAGCAGCCCCACCACGGGACAGGGAAACTACGAGCAGTACTTC. Protein product: CASSPTTGQGNYEQYF.

V usage is TRBV19 and J usage is TRBJ2-7; 9 nucleotides agree with TRBD2. The trim removed 3 bases at V and 0 bases at J, leaving 9 bases unmatched. This CDR3 region has 17 residues. Per the germline V gene, CDR1 is LNHDA and CDR2 is SQIVND (reference sequence). CDR3 DNA sequence: TGTGCCAGTAGTATCGGTAGCGGGGGATACTCCTCCTACGAGCAGTACTTC. As protein: CASSIGSGGYSSYEQYF.

The V call is TRBV7-2, the J call TRBJ2-7, with 11 bases that match TRBD2. After removal of 4 bases from V and 3 bases from J, the junction contained 5 bases not matched to a gene. The CDR3 is 15 amino acids. Germline-derived CDR1 and CDR2 are SGHTA and FQGNSA. The CDR3 nucleotides read TGTGCCAGCAGCTCACGACTAGCGGGGAACTACGAGCAGTACTTC. Translation: CASSSRLAGNYEQYF.

V is TRBV27 and J is TRBJ2-6; D is uncertain. The CDR3 is 14 amino acids. CDR1 and CDR2 (germline): MNHEY, SMNVEV (reference sequence). Trimming removed 5 bases from V and 0 bases from J, with 5 bases in between. The CDR3 loop is CASSPYSGANVLTF. Here the CDR3 DNA reads TGTGCCAGCAGTCCCTACTCTGGGGCCAACGTCCTGACTTTC.

CDR3 in amino acids: CASCTSGKGSGELFF. CDR3 sequence (DNA): TGTGCCAGTTGTACTAGCGGGAAAGGGTCCGGGGAGCTGTTTTTT. The rearrangement joins TRBV19 to TRBJ2-2, with 10 bases lining up with TRBD2. The CDR3 is made up of 15 amino acids. Per the germline V gene, CDR1 is LNHDA and CDR2 is SQIVND (reference sequence). J gave up 6 bases and V 8 bases, and 9 bases lay outside the gene matches.